This TCR beta chain appears in the sequencing data of a study of T cell changes during pregnancy in multiple sclerosis. The data were produced by immunoSEQ multiplex PCR, yet TCRdb's version contains in-frame clones alone and is incomplete. The sample lists 40,000 or so clones, 85% to 95% seen once, with over 0.3% in the top ten. V was cut by 0 bases and J by 6 bases, with 22 bases left in between. CDR1 is SGDLS and CDR2 is YYNGEE in the germline V gene. This CDR3 is 18 amino acids long. The V and J genes are TRBV9 and TRBJ2-1; D call uncertain. This receptor was taken from a female donor in good health, enrolled as a control in a pregnancy study. Specimen: CD4+ T cells from peripheral blood mononuclear cells, collected in the third trimester of pregnancy. CDR3 loop: CASSVGRISGSSSNEQFF. Written as DNA, the CDR3 is TGTGCCAGCAGCGTAGGACGAATTAGTGGGTCTTCTAGCAATGAGCAGTTCTTC. The full variable domain, rest sourced from reference TRBV9 and TRBJ2-1, is DSGVTQTPKHLITATGQRVTLRCSPRSGDLSVYWYQQSLDQGLQFLIQYYNGEERAKGNILERFSAQQFPDLHSELNLSSLELGDSALYFCASSVGRISGSSSNEQFFGPGTRLTVL.